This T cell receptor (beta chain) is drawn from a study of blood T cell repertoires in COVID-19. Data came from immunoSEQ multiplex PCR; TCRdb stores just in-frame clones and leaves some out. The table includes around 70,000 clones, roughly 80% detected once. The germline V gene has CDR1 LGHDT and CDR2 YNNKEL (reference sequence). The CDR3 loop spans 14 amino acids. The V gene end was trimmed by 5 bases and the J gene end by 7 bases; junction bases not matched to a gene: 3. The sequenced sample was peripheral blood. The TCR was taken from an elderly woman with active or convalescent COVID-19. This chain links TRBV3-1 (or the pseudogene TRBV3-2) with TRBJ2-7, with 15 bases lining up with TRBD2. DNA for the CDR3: TGTGCCAGCAGCGGACTAGCGGGAGGGTTGGAGCAGTACTTC. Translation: CASSGLAGGLEQYF.